This is a list of T cell receptor beta chains from one sample in a study of blood T cell repertoires in COVID-19. Sequenced by immunoSEQ multiplex PCR; TCRdb stores in-frame clones only, minus some. The sample yields about 120,000 clones, about 85% seen once. The sequencing input was peripheral blood. The receptors originated from a man aged 40-49 years with acute or convalescent COVID-19. The CDR3 runs from the conserved cysteine through the conserved F or W. A D gene is named only where the DNA matches it firmly. Clone size is not always given. Where it is, it says once, few, many or a class for expanded clones.

>TRBD1|TRBV30|TRBJ1-2|-
TGTGCCTGGAATCCGAGGACAGGGAGGGGGGGCTATGGCTACACCTTC
CAWNPRTGRGGYGYTF
>TRBD2|TRBV5-1|TRBJ2-3|-
TGCGCCAGCAGCGACCCCTATAGCGGGCGTACGCAGTATTTT
CASSDPYSGRTQYF
>-|TRBV5-8|TRBJ1-2|once
TGTGCCAGCAGCTTGGCGGGGGGGCTCTACTATGGCTACACCTTC
CASSLAGGLYYGYTF
>-|TRBV6-5|TRBJ1-2|once
TGTGCCAGCAGCCCGGATTGGAGTAACTATGGCTACACCTTC
CASSPDWSNYGYTF
>TRBD2|TRBV13|TRBJ2-7|-
TGTGCCAGCAGTAGGACTAGCGGGGGCCCCTACGAGCAGTACTTC
CASSRTSGGPYEQYF
>-|TRBV6-2/TRBV6-3|TRBJ2-7|-
TGTGCCAGCAGTTTCGGCGGGGCCTACGAGCAGTACTTC
CASSFGGAYEQYF
>-|TRBV3-1/TRBV3-2|TRBJ2-3|-
TGTGCCAGCAGCCAAGAGGGGCCTAGCACAGATACGCAGTATTTT
CASSQEGPSTDTQYF
>-|TRBV7-2|TRBJ2-3|-
TGTGCCAGCAGCTCCCAACCGGGAGTTAAAGATACGCAGTATTTT
CASSSQPGVKDTQYF
>TRBD2|TRBV5-6|TRBJ2-1|-
TGTGCCAGCAGCGTAACCATAGCGGGGGTCTACAATGAGCAGTTCTTC
CASSVTIAGVYNEQFF
>-|TRBV2|TRBJ2-2|-
TGTGCCAGCAGTGAGTCCCGGAACACCGGGGAGCTGTTTTTT
CASSESRNTGELFF
>-|TRBV7-2|TRBJ2-2|few
TGTGCCAGCAGCTTTTGGGGGCGGACCGGGGAGCTGTTTTTT
CASSFWGRTGELFF
>TRBD2|TRBV6-5|TRBJ2-7|-
TGTGCCAGCAGTTACATCGGGCGGGGGGCCGCCTACGAGCAGTACTTC
CASSYIGRGAAYEQYF
>TRBD2|TRBV5-4|TRBJ2-2|-
TGTGCCAGCAGCTGGGGGACTAGCGGGGCCGGGGAGCTGTTTTTT
CASSWGTSGAGELFF
>-|TRBV3-1/TRBV3-2|TRBJ2-7|-
TGTGCCAGCAGCCAAGACAGAGGAAGACAGACTGACTCCTACGAGCAGTACTTC
CASSQDRGRQTDSYEQYF
>-|TRBV27|TRBJ2-1|-
TGTGCCAGCAGCTTTCACCGGGACTCAGGGAACAATGAGCAGTTCTTC
CASSFHRDSGNNEQFF
>-|TRBV5-4|TRBJ2-5|-
TGTGCCAGCAGCTTGGCCATCGGCACGGGGACCCAGTACTTC
CASSLAIGTGTQYF
>TRBD1|TRBV19|TRBJ1-1|-
TGTGCCAGTAGTAAATCCGGGACAGGGAGCCCTGAAGCTTTCTTT
CASSKSGTGSPEAFF
>TRBD1|TRBV6-5|TRBJ2-2|once
TGTGCCAGCAGTTACGCGTTGACAGGGTACACCGGGGAGCTGTTTTTT
CASSYALTGYTGELFF
>-|TRBV4-2|TRBJ2-3|-
TGTGCCAGCAGCCAAGATCGTCGGTTAACAGATACGCAGTATTTT
CASSQDRRLTDTQYF
>-|TRBV11-1|TRBJ2-7|-
TGTGCCAGCAGCGTGACCAAAAGCGGCGAGCAGTACTTC
CASSVTKSGEQYF
>-|TRBV4-3|TRBJ2-5|-
TGCGCCAGCAGCCCATGGTGGCCCCAAGAGACCCAGTACTTC
CASSPWWPQETQYF
>-|TRBV30|TRBJ1-3|-
TGTGCCTGGAGTCCCCTCGGAGGGACGGGAAACACCATATATTTT
CAWSPLGGTGNTIYF
>-|TRBV7-2|TRBJ2-7|-
TGTGCCAGCAGCCCGTTCTCCTACGAGCAGTACTTC
CASSPFSYEQYF
>TRBD2|TRBV5-8|TRBJ2-1|-
TGTGCCAGCAGCACCGAGACTAGCGGTGGGAATGAGCAGTTCTTC
CASSTETSGGNEQFF